The next 29 T cell receptor beta chains were all read from a single sample in a study of T-cell memory formation after mild COVID-19. TCRdb re-called the 5' RACE reads through MiXCR, storing one row per CDR3 protein. The profile shows approximately 260,000 distinct CDR3 sequences, 16% of them singletons. The source material was PBMCs or a T cell subset sorted from them (not recorded which). The receptors come from a man aged 18 to 30 who had mild COVID-19 (a few samples of this study predate the infection). Cell type and time point are not known.

In its sample, this clonotype was seen many times. CDR3 nucleotide sequence: TGCAGTGCTAGAGATCCCATGTCGCTAGCCAAAAACATTCAGTACTTC. Translation gives CSARDPMSLAKNIQYF. The chain uses TRBV20-1 and TRBJ2-4; D is undetermined. This CDR3 comprises 16 residues. Trimming left V 0 bases short and J 0 bases short, with 12 bases between. Germline lookup yields CDR1 DFQATT and CDR2 SNEGSKA (reference sequence).

The gene calls are TRBV10-3 and TRBJ1-5, with D perhaps TRBD1 (5 bases). The CDR3 is made up of 12 amino acids. CDR1 and CDR2 (germline): ENHRY, SYGVKD. V was trimmed by 10 bases and J by 6 bases, leaving 13 bases between them. The CDR3: CATKGEGQPQHF. DNA for the CDR3: TGTGCCACAAAAGGGGAGGGTCAGCCCCAGCATTTT.

The chain couples TRBV18 to TRBJ1-5; perhaps TRBD1 as D (5 bases). Trimming stripped 6 bases from V and 5 bases from J, with 14 bases between. Germline lookup yields CDR1 KGHSH and CDR2 LQKENI. CDR3 length equals 14 residues. DNA of the CDR3: TGTGCCAGCTCCGAAGGACTGGGGGATCAGCCCCAGCATTTT. Translation gives CASSEGLGDQPQHF.

The gene calls are TRBV20-1 and TRBJ2-7; perhaps D is TRBD1 or TRBD2 (5 bases each). This CDR3 region has 11 residues. V lost 7 bases to trimming and J lost 4 bases, with 11 bases between them. Looked up from germline, CDR1 is DFQATT and CDR2 is SNEGSKA (reference sequence). The CDR3 bases are TGCAGTGTCGGGACGGATTACGAGCAGTACTTC. This gives the protein CSVGTDYEQYF.

This clonotype was observed a handful of times. This chain connects TRBV30 to TRBJ2-2; 7 bases are a match to TRBD1. Germline assignment: CDR1 GTSNPN and CDR2 SVGIG (reference sequence). V was clipped by 2 bases and J by 6 bases; unmatched bases: 3. The CDR3 contains 13 residues. CDR3 sequence (DNA): TGTGCCTGGAGTCCTCAGGGGGCCGGGGAGCTGTTTTTT. Translating gives CAWSPQGAGELFF.

The CDR3: CASSYLTSGYEQYF. CDR3 DNA: TGTGCCAGCAGTTACTTGACTAGCGGGTACGAGCAGTACTTC. V usage is TRBV6-5 and J usage is TRBJ2-7; 10 positions agree with TRBD2. From germline, CDR1 is MNHEY and CDR2 SVGAGI. The CDR3 runs to 14 residues. Trimming at V came to 1 base and at J to 4 bases, leaving 1 base not matched to a gene.

The chain combines TRBV27 with TRBJ1-1; D perhaps matches TRBD1 (6 bases). This CDR3 has 13 residues. Germline CDR1 and CDR2: MNHEY and SMNVEV (reference sequence). V was shortened by 2 bases and J by 6 bases, with 10 bases between the two germline ends. CDR3 nucleotides: TGTGCCAGCAGTTTACAGGGGAGTCCTGAAGCTTTCTTT. This gives the protein CASSLQGSPEAFF.

The chain employs TRBV28 and TRBJ2-4; weak D call: TRBD2 (6 bases). CDR1 is MDHEN, CDR2 SYDVKM, per germline. V shed 8 bases and J shed 8 bases, with 13 bases lying between them. The CDR3 loop spans 12 amino acids. The CDR3 nucleotides are TGTGCCAGCGGGGGGAGGATTCACATTCAGTACTTC. Translating gives CASGGRIHIQYF.

This clonotype was counted ten times or more. J is TRBJ1-2 and V is TRBV6-4; 8 bases match TRBD1. The CDR3 is made up of 14 amino acids. After removal of 3 bases from V and 8 bases from J, the junction contained 8 bases not matched to a gene. Per germline, CDR1 MRHNA and CDR2 SNTAGT. The CDR3 sequence: CASSDQGQGGGYTF. Here the CDR3 DNA reads TGTGCCAGCAGTGATCAAGGACAGGGTGGGGGCTACACCTTC.

J is TRBJ1-1 and V is TRBV18; the D gene is possibly TRBD1 (5 bases). Germline V gene lookup returns CDR1 KGHSH and CDR2 LQKENI. The CDR3 covers 14 residues. Trimming took 3 bases from V and 2 from J, leaving 10 bases between them. CDR3 residues: CASSPADSNTEAFF. The CDR3 region has the DNA TGTGCCAGCTCACCGGCCGACAGCAACACTGAAGCTTTCTTT. Together with reference TRBV18 and TRBJ1-1, the CDR3 gives the full variable domain: NAGVMQNPRHLVRRRGQEARLRCSPMKGHSHVYWYRQLPEEGLKFMVYLQKENIIDESGMPKERFSAEFPKEGPSILRIQQVVRGDSAAYFCASSPADSNTEAFFGQGTRLTVV.

This clonotype was seen a handful of times. The chain has TRBV6-6 and TRBJ2-1; no clear D. Germline V gives CDR1 MNHNY, CDR2 SVGAGI (reference sequence). V was pared by 0 bases and J by 3 bases, with 9 bases between. This CDR3 is 15 amino acids long. The CDR3 sequence is CASSYSPSFYNEQFF. The CDR3 DNA sequence: TGTGCCAGCAGTTACTCGCCGAGTTTCTACAATGAGCAGTTCTTC.

This clonotype was observed at least ten times. The V gene is TRBV6-2 or TRBV6-3, the J gene TRBJ1-6, with D possibly matching TRBD1 (5 bases). Trimming pared 6 bases from V and 14 bases from J, leaving 17 bases between. CDR1 and CDR2 (germline): MNHEY, SVGEGT. The CDR3 sequence is 13 residues long. Here the CDR3 reads CASRPDMRLTLHF. The CDR3 DNA reads TGTGCCAGCAGACCGGACATGCGTCTGACCCTCCACTTT.

This clonotype turned up a few times. The chain links TRBV20-1 to TRBJ1-6; no definite D call. There are 13 residues in the CDR3. Germline CDR1 DFQATT, CDR2 SNEGSKA (reference sequence). V was trimmed by 5 bases and J by 4 bases, leaving 9 bases between them. The CDR3: CSALGLYNSPLHF. DNA for the CDR3: TGCAGTGCTCTTGGACTGTATAATTCACCCCTCCACTTT.

The V gene is TRBV5-1, the J gene TRBJ2-2, with D perhaps matching TRBD1 (5 bases). The V end was cut by 4 bases, the J end by 1 base, with 14 bases between. The germline gives CDR1 SGHRS, CDR2 YFSETQ. This CDR3 is 16 amino acids long. CDR3 DNA: TGCGCCAGCAGCCTCGATAAAGGACAGAACACCGGGGAGCTGTTTTTT. This codes for CASSLDKGQNTGELFF.

The CDR3 loop is CASSLSGSMNTEAFF. CDR3 nucleotides: TGTGCCAGCAGCCTCAGCGGAAGCATGAACACTGAAGCTTTCTTT. The chain uses TRBV7-2 and TRBJ1-1, with no clear D. V lost 5 bases to trimming and J lost 0 bases, with 13 bases between them. The CDR3 contains 15 residues. CDR1 and CDR2 from the germline V gene are SGHTA and FQGNSA.

This clonotype was detected only a few times. DNA of the CDR3: TGCAGCGTTGAAGGAGGGGCGAGGTACGAGCAGTACTTC. Amino acid sequence: CSVEGGARYEQYF. The V gene is TRBV29-1, the J gene TRBJ2-7; perhaps D is TRBD1 or TRBD2 (5 bases each). The V end lost 1 base, the J end lost 4 bases, and 11 bases lay between the germline ends. Germline CDR1 SQVTM, CDR2 ANQGSEA. The CDR3 extends over 13 amino acids.

The chain employs TRBV18 and TRBJ2-7; TRBD1 agrees at 8 bases. V dropped 5 bases and J dropped 2; count of bases not matched to a gene: 5. This CDR3 comprises 14 residues. CDR1 and CDR2 (germline): KGHSH, LQKENI. In DNA form, the CDR3 reads TGTGCCAGCTCAAGGAGACAGGGGACCTACGAGCAGTACGTC. It yields the protein CASSRRQGTYEQYV.

This clonotype was seen only a few times. The chain links TRBV9 to TRBJ2-4, with D perhaps given as TRBD1 or TRBD2 (5 bases each). This CDR3 region has 13 residues. The ends were cut back, 4 bases at V and 9 bases at J, with 14 bases in the middle. Germline assignment: CDR1 SGDLS and CDR2 YYNGEE. CDR3 coding DNA: TGTGCCAGCAGCCCTAGTACGGGGCCCATTCAGTACTTC. This sequence encodes CASSPSTGPIQYF.

This clonotype was counted only a few times. The chain links TRBV24-1 to TRBJ2-1; D gene unclear. The CDR3 has 14 amino acids. CDR1 is KGHDR and CDR2 is SFDVKD in the germline V gene. Between the trimmed V and J ends, which lost 5 bases and 1 base, there was a span of 8 bases. This chain's CDR3 is CATSAETSYNEQFF. In DNA, the CDR3 is TGTGCCACCAGTGCCGAGACTTCCTACAATGAGCAGTTCTTC.

V and J are TRBV21-1 and TRBJ2-7; the table assigns TRBD1, which was not confirmed against the DNA. TRBV21-1 is listed as a pseudogene. The CDR3 has 14 residues. CDR3 amino acids: CASSNGTGGYEQYV. CDR3 nucleotide sequence: TGTGCCAGCAGCAACGGGACAGGGGGCTACGAGCAGTACGTC.

The V call is TRBV20-1, the J call TRBJ2-1; 13 bases match TRBD2. Trimming removed 1 base from V and 5 bases from J; junction bases left unmatched: 17. The CDR3 spans 20 residues. CDR1 and CDR2 from the germline V gene are DFQATT and SNEGSKA (reference sequence). CDR3 region: CSARGLTSGGPSVLNNEQFF. The DNA for the CDR3 is TGCAGTGCTAGAGGCTTGACTAGCGGGGGGCCGTCCGTCCTCAACAATGAGCAGTTCTTC.

The CDR3: CASSPRSPGRNGNTEAFF. In nucleotides, the CDR3 is TGCGCCAGCAGCCCAAGATCTCCGGGGCGAAATGGGAACACTGAAGCTTTCTTT. This chain uses TRBV5-1 with TRBJ1-1; perhaps TRBD1 as D (5 bases). The CDR3 is made up of 18 amino acids. V lost 4 bases and J lost 1, with 23 bases in between. CDR1 and CDR2 from the germline V gene are SGHRS and YFSETQ.

The chain couples TRBV6-2 or TRBV6-3 to TRBJ2-5; perhaps TRBD1 as D (6 bases). The CDR3 spans 13 residues. Germline CDR1 and CDR2: MNHEY and SVGEGT. V was shortened by 4 bases and J by 4 bases, with 10 bases between the two germline ends. DNA for the CDR3: TGTGCCAGCAGTTCCTTGGGGGCAGAGACCCAGTACTTC. It yields the protein CASSSLGAETQYF.

The CDR3 loop reads CSVTRAATNEKLFF. Written as DNA, the CDR3 is TGCAGCGTTACCCGGGCTGCAACTAATGAAAAACTGTTTTTT. The chain carries TRBV29-1 and TRBJ1-4; D gene ambiguous. This CDR3 comprises 14 residues. Trimming stripped 5 bases from V and 0 bases from J, with 10 bases between. Germline V gene data show CDR1 as SQVTM and CDR2 as ANQGSEA. The full variable domain, completed using reference TRBV29-1 and TRBJ1-4, is SAVISQKPSRDICQRGTSLTIQCQVDSQVTMMFWYRQQPGQSLTLIATANQGSEATYESGFVIDKFPISRPNLTFSTLTVSNMSPEDSSIYLCSVTRAATNEKLFFGSGTQLSVL.

The rearrangement joins TRBV5-1 to TRBJ2-3; 10 bases are shared with TRBD2. The CDR3 runs to 16 residues. The germline V gene has CDR1 SGHRS and CDR2 YFSETQ. V gave up 3 bases and J gave up 2 bases; unmatched junction bases: 6. The CDR3 sequence: CASSYLAGGNTDTQYF. The CDR3 DNA follows: TGCGCCAGCAGCTACTTAGCGGGGGGAAACACAGATACGCAGTATTTT.

This clonotype turned up a few times. The chain links TRBV20-1 to TRBJ1-2; D gene ambiguous. The CDR3 extends over 13 amino acids. CDR1 and CDR2 (germline): DFQATT, SNEGSKA (reference sequence). The ends were cut back, 3 bases at V and 1 base at J, with 9 bases in the middle. The CDR3 DNA sequence: TGCAGTGCTAGCATTATTCTTAACTATGGCTACACCTTC. Its protein product is CSASIILNYGYTF.

This clonotype was seen repeatedly, ten times or more. This chain links TRBV6-2 or TRBV6-3 with TRBJ2-1; TRBD2 agrees at 9 bases. After removal of 6 bases from V and 8 bases from J, the junction contained 8 bases not matched to a gene. CDR3 length equals 14 residues. The V gene's germline CDR1 is MNHEY and CDR2 SVGEGT. DNA of the CDR3: TGTGCCAGCAGACGAGCGGGGGGTAGCCATGAGCAGTTCTTC. Translated, it gives CASRRAGGSHEQFF.

V gene TRBV7-3 combines with J gene TRBJ2-2; D possibly uses TRBD1 or TRBD2 (5 bases each). V lost 5 bases, J lost 0 bases, and 13 bases lay in between. The CDR3 length is 16 residues. CDR1 is SGHTA and CDR2 is FQGTGA in the germline V gene. The CDR3 DNA follows: TGTGCCAGCAGCCCGGGGCCAGTCGCGAACACCGGGGAGCTGTTTTTT. Translation gives CASSPGPVANTGELFF.

The V gene is TRBV7-9, the J gene TRBJ1-6; possibly TRBD1 for D (6 bases). CDR1 is SEHNR, CDR2 FQNEAQ, per germline (reference sequence). This CDR3 is 15 amino acids long. V dropped 0 bases and J dropped 7 bases, with 10 bases sitting between them. The CDR3 nucleotides read TGTGCCAGCAGCTTAGCGGAGGGGGGCAATTCACCCCTCCACTTT. Its protein is CASSLAEGGNSPLHF.